This record covers a single T cell receptor beta chain. The antigen it recognizes is unknown. The sample holds no much larger clone one base away, and base qualities are not on file. The data stem from a study of CD8 T cells in ankylosing spondylitis (dated by TCRdb to between 2016 and 2019). Broadly, across the study: To find TCR variants linked to disease, the study profiled T cell receptor beta repertoires in ankylosing spondylitis patients and healthy donors. The full study cohort was made up of approximately 27 ankylosing spondylitis patients and about a hundred healthy donors. Peripheral blood was sampled, and synovial fluid was additionally collected from ankylosing spondylitis patients. Study-level results and caveats: Significant enrichment of the disease-linked clones was reported in matched synovial fluid samples from ankylosing spondylitis patients. Some motif variants were previously reported in synovial fluid and blood of reactive arthritis patients, suggesting common disease-initiation mechanisms. A CD8+ phenotype was shown by the disease-linked clones, which were found at relatively low frequencies in peripheral blood. Blood from ankylosing spondylitis patients appeared to be characterized by a TCR beta motif composed of about eight highly homologous amino acid variants.

TCRdb lists the instrument as Illumina HiSeq 2500. Quantitative 5'-RACE with molecular barcodes was used to prepare TCR beta libraries. The study's own analysis went as follows. A new computational method, built on a probabilistic model of VDJ rearrangement, was used to identify disease-linked TCR variants. TCRdb applied fastp at Q25 and MiXCR to the public reads, then kept only in-frame beta chains. Rows are combined by CDR3 protein, so each entry shows the most common genes and DNA. Clone size and V and J calls follow TCRdb, not the original study. The sample records hundreds of thousands of distinct CDR3 sequences, over 9.5% of which are singletons. Roughly 0.51% of the sample comes from the top ten. The germline V gene (reference sequence) yields SGHKS for CDR1 and YYEKEE for CDR2. The CDR3 goes from the cysteine to the phenylalanine over 14 residues. Solely the CDR3 DNA is kept, with 42 bases framed from the first base. At the junction V is shortened by 5 bases and J by 1 base; bases outside the gene matches: 3.

Rearrangement joined TRBV5-5 to TRBJ2-3, with TRBD2 matching 8 junction bases. Material: blood, either unsorted or a sorted T cell fraction (not recorded which). The sequence came from a male donor with ankylosing spondylitis. The sequenced DNA: TGTGCCAGCAGGTCGGGGGGGGGCACAGATACGCAGTATTTT. The translation is CASRSGGGTDTQYF. The full variable domain, with segments outside the CDR3 supplied by the reference TRBV5-5 and TRBJ2-3 proteins, appears as DAGVTQSPTHLIKTRGQQVTLRCSPISGHKSVSWYQQVLGQGPQFIFQYYEKEERGRGNFPDRFSARQFPNYSSELNVNALLLGDSALYLCASRSGGGTDTQYFGPGTRLTVL.